The 22 T cell receptor beta chains below were found in one sample sequenced in a study of control samples from healthy donors and cancer patients. The assay was immunoSEQ multiplex PCR, and TCRdb's table has in-frame clones only and misses some. The table has 190,000 or so clones, 90% to 95% seen once. The specimen sequenced was blood. The receptors were sampled from a young man in good health.

The gene calls are TRBV7-6 and TRBJ2-1, with 10 bases fitting TRBD1. CDR1 is SGHVS, CDR2 FNYEAQ, per germline. Germline trimming cut 6 bases from V and 7 bases from J; bases unmatched to any gene: 12. CDR3 length: 16 amino acids. The CDR3 DNA reads TGTGCCAGCAGTTCACCGGGACAGGGGATCCTAAATGAGCAGTTCTTC. This gives the protein CASSSPGQGILNEQFF. Full variable domain (rest looked up from reference TRBV7-6 and TRBJ2-1): GAGVSQSPRYKVTKRGQDVALRCDPISGHVSLYWYRQALGQGPEFLTYFNYEAQQDKSGLPNDRFSAERPEGSISTLTIQRTEQRDSAMYRCASSSPGQGILNEQFFGPGTRLTVL.

This clone was found a few times. This sequence joins TRBV19 and TRBJ1-1; no clear D. The CDR3 contains 14 residues. The V and J ends lost 0 bases and 1 base respectively, with 6 bases between them. The germline V gene encodes CDR1 LNHDA and CDR2 SQIVND (reference sequence). The CDR3 region has the DNA TGTGCCAGTAGTATAGACAGTAGGAACACTGAAGCTTTCTTT. Translating it yields CASSIDSRNTEAFF.

The rearrangement links TRBV3-1 (or the pseudogene TRBV3-2) to TRBJ1-2; 9 nucleotides line up with TRBD1. CDR1 and CDR2 (germline): LGHDT, YNNKEL (reference sequence). The CDR3 has 14 amino acids. The ends lost 0 bases at V and 7 bases at J; junction bases unmatched: 3. The CDR3 region has the DNA TGTGCCAGCAGCCAAGATACAGGGGGCTCTGGCTACACCTTC. As protein: CASSQDTGGSGYTF.

This chain joins TRBV7-6 and TRBJ2-3; the match to TRBD2 covers 8 bases. The CDR3 runs to 15 residues. The V segment lost 4 bases and the J segment 2 bases; nucleotides outside the gene matches: 5. From germline, CDR1 is SGHVS and CDR2 FNYEAQ. The CDR3 bases are TGTGCCAGCAGCTCAACTAGCGGACTCACAGATACGCAGTATTTT. Encoded protein: CASSSTSGLTDTQYF.

V is TRBV5-4 and J is TRBJ2-3, with D maybe TRBD2 (7 bases). The CDR3 is 16 amino acids. The V end lost 4 bases, the J end lost 6 bases, and 21 bases lay between the germline ends. CDR1 and CDR2 (germline): SGHNT, YYREEE (reference sequence). CDR3 coding DNA: TGTGCCAGCAGCCTTGGTGGGGGGGCCGACAGTGATACGCAGTATTTT. Its protein is CASSLGGGADSDTQYF.

Here the CDR3 reads CAWKGQGAQRETQYF. The CDR3 coding sequence is TGTGCCTGGAAGGGACAGGGGGCGCAACGGGAGACCCAGTACTTC. The chain uses TRBV30 and TRBJ2-5; 12 bases line up with TRBD1. The ends lost 4 bases at V and 5 bases at J; junction bases unmatched: 8. CDR1 and CDR2 from the germline V gene are GTSNPN and SVGIG (reference sequence). CDR3 size: 15 residues.

This chain links TRBV18 with TRBJ2-3, with 7 bases lining up with TRBD1. The trim removed 8 bases at V and 1 base at J, leaving 9 bases unmatched. The CDR3 has 15 residues. Germline CDR1 KGHSH, CDR2 LQKENI. The CDR3 spells CASRSEGQRTDTQYF. The CDR3 nucleotides read TGTGCCAGCCGGTCCGAGGGACAGCGCACAGATACGCAGTATTTT.

This clone was counted once. J is TRBJ2-2 and V is TRBV19; 11 nucleotides match TRBD2. The CDR3 loop spans 19 amino acids. CDR1 is LNHDA and CDR2 is SQIVND in the germline V gene (reference sequence). V shed 8 bases, J shed 1 base, and the junction held 15 bases outside the gene matches. Written as DNA, the CDR3 is TGTGCCAGTTTGGCCCCTAGCGGGGGGTCCATGGGGAACACCGGGGAGCTGTTTTTT. Amino acid sequence: CASLAPSGGSMGNTGELFF.

This chain uses TRBV13 with TRBJ2-5, with D tentatively TRBD1 or TRBD2 (6 bases each). The CDR3 is 14 residues long. Deletions cut 5 bases from V and 5 bases from J, with 15 bases between. Germline V gives CDR1 PRHDT, CDR2 FYEKMQ (reference sequence). CDR3 DNA sequence: TGTGCCAGCAGCCCATACATAGGGGGGGAGACCCAGTACTTC. The encoded protein is CASSPYIGGETQYF.

The CDR3 loop reads CASTPRGGASDEQFF. The CDR3 bases are TGTGCCAGCACCCCAAGGGGGGGGGCCTCGGATGAGCAGTTCTTC. This rearrangement joins TRBV5-4 to TRBJ2-1; D perhaps matches TRBD2 (7 bases). Looked up from germline, CDR1 is SGHNT and CDR2 is YYREEE (reference sequence). The CDR3 length is 15 residues. Trimming removed 6 bases from V and 8 bases from J, with 21 bases in between.

The chain joins TRBV5-1 to TRBJ1-1; D unclear. The CDR3 is made up of 15 amino acids. The V and J ends lost 3 bases and 4 bases respectively, with 16 bases between them. From germline, CDR1 is SGHRS and CDR2 YFSETQ. The CDR3 protein is CASSSPRPGGTEAFF. CDR3 DNA sequence: TGCGCCAGCAGCTCGCCCCGACCCGGAGGCACTGAAGCTTTCTTT.

V gene TRBV19 combines with J gene TRBJ2-2; TRBD1 matches 7 bases. In germline, CDR1 is LNHDA, CDR2 SQIVND (reference sequence). V dropped 1 base and J dropped 8; count of bases not matched to a gene: 10. The CDR3 extends over 16 amino acids. CDR3 in amino acids: CASSIGRQGLKGELFF. CDR3 nucleotide sequence: TGTGCCAGTAGTATAGGGAGACAGGGTCTAAAGGGGGAGCTGTTTTTT.

The chain carries TRBV6-1 and TRBJ1-2; no reliable D call. V dropped 1 base and J dropped 4 bases, with 10 bases sitting between them. Germline CDR1 MNHNS, CDR2 SASEGT. This CDR3 has 14 amino acids. The CDR3 protein is CASSEGWNLYGYTF. The CDR3 DNA follows: TGTGCCAGCAGTGAAGGGTGGAACCTCTATGGCTACACCTTC.

The chain combines TRBV6-6 with TRBJ1-5; D gene ambiguous. Trimming took 6 bases from V and 1 from J, leaving 10 bases between them. The CDR3 length is 14 residues. Germline CDR1 reads MNHNY; CDR2 reads SVGAGI (reference sequence). In DNA form, the CDR3 reads TGTGCCAGCAGCGCGCGGGGAAGCAATCAGCCCCAGCATTTT. Translated, it gives CASSARGSNQPQHF.

The rearrangement links TRBV19 to TRBJ1-1; 9 bases line up with TRBD1. Germline V lookup: CDR1 LNHDA, CDR2 SQIVND (reference sequence). V was clipped by 3 bases and J by 4 bases; unmatched bases: 3. The CDR3 sequence is 14 residues long. This CDR3 is CASSMETGGTEAFF. DNA for the CDR3: TGTGCCAGTAGTATGGAGACAGGGGGCACTGAAGCTTTCTTT.

V usage is TRBV4-1 and J usage is TRBJ2-1, with D possibly matching TRBD2 (7 bases). From germline, CDR1 is MGHRA and CDR2 YSYEKL. Trimming took 0 bases from V and 2 from J, leaving 11 bases between them. The CDR3 runs 16 residues. The CDR3 loop reads CASSQERRGPYNEQFF. The CDR3 bases are TGCGCCAGCAGCCAAGAAAGGCGGGGGCCCTACAATGAGCAGTTCTTC.

The CDR3 protein is CASSEGSETQYF. CDR3 nucleotide sequence: TGCGCCAGCAGTGAGGGGTCCGAGACCCAGTACTTC. This sequence joins TRBV10-1 and TRBJ2-5; D is unclear. Germline lookup yields CDR1 WNHNN and CDR2 SYGVQD (reference sequence). This CDR3 has 12 amino acids. V dropped 2 bases and J dropped 5 bases, with 6 bases sitting between them.

The gene calls are TRBV7-2 and TRBJ1-1, with 7 bases lining up with TRBD1. With 3 bases clipped from V and 5 bases from J, the junction kept 6 bases outside the gene matches. Germline V gene data show CDR1 as SGHTA and CDR2 as FQGNSA. This CDR3 has 14 amino acids. The CDR3 DNA reads TGTGCCAGCAGCTTGAGGGGGCTGGGGACTGAAGCTTTCTTT. This translates into CASSLRGLGTEAFF.

V usage is TRBV4-2 and J usage is TRBJ2-5; 11 nucleotides line up with TRBD2. The germline V gene encodes CDR1 LGHNA and CDR2 YNFKEQ. The V segment lost 3 bases and the J segment 0 bases; nucleotides outside the gene matches: 3. This CDR3 spans 16 amino acids. CDR3 bases: TGTGCCAGCAGCCAGTCTAGCGGGGGGTACCAAGAGACCCAGTACTTC. It encodes CASSQSSGGYQETQYF.

The chain joins TRBV19 to TRBJ1-1, with D possibly being TRBD1 (6 bases). This CDR3 has 14 residues. The V gene lost 3 bases and the J gene lost 5 bases, with 13 bases spanning the gap. Looked up from germline, CDR1 is LNHDA and CDR2 is SQIVND (reference sequence). The DNA of the CDR3 is TGTGCCAGTAGTATTCACAGGGAAGGAACTGAAGCTTTCTTT. Protein sequence: CASSIHREGTEAFF.

Regarding this clone: In the same sample, other DNA sequences code for this CDR3. This rearrangement joins TRBV5-1 to TRBJ2-3, with TRBD2 matching 12 bases. The CDR3 extends over 13 amino acids. In germline, CDR1 is SGHRS, CDR2 YFSETQ. V shed 4 bases, J shed 11 bases, and the junction held 5 bases outside the gene matches. CDR3 coding DNA: TGCGCCAGCAGCCTAGCGGGGGGGGGAGGGCAGTATTTT. Protein: CASSLAGGGGQYF. The whole variable domain, remainder taken from reference TRBV5-1 and TRBJ2-3, is KAGVTQTPRYLIKTRGQQVTLSCSPISGHRSVSWYQQTPGQGLQFLFEYFSETQRNKGNFPGRFSGRQFSNSRSEMNVSTLELGDSALYLCASSLAGGGGQYFGPGTRLTVL.

The chain uses TRBV2 and TRBJ1-5; the D is unclear. The V gene lost 5 bases and the J gene lost 8 bases, with 13 bases spanning the gap. The germline CDR1 and CDR2 sequences are SNHLY and FYNNEI. The CDR3 sequence is 13 residues long. CDR3 protein: CASSPRAEEPQHF. For the CDR3, the DNA is TGTGCCAGCAGTCCTCGGGCCGAAGAGCCCCAGCATTTT. Based on the CDR3 plus reference TRBV2 and TRBJ1-5, the full variable domain is EPEVTQTPSHQVTQMGQEVILRCVPISNHLYFYWYRQILGQKVEFLVSFYNNEISEKSEIFDDQFSVERPDGSNFTLKIRSTKLEDSAMYFCASSPRAEEPQHFGDGTRLSIL.